The T cell receptor beta chain described here comes from a study of T cell clonality in common variable immunodeficiency. In germline, CDR1 is SEHNR, CDR2 FQNEAQ (reference sequence). The CDR3 totals 13 residues. Unmatched junction bases numbered 3, after V lost 5 bases and J lost 4 bases. Sequencing input was equivalent genomic DNA from CVID and controls. Generated by immunoSEQ multiplex PCR, the TCRdb table keeps only in-frame clones and is missing some. The sample yields more than 30,000 clones, without any singletons. This clone has a count of ten or more. With the read ending 3 residues before the CDR3 end, the germline J gene is used to fill in that end.

Sequenced: peripheral blood mononuclear cells. The rearrangement joins TRBV7-9 to TRBJ1-2; 8 bases match TRBD1. This clonotype was obtained from a person aged 18-69 years in good health. CDR3 DNA (partial): TGTGCCAGCAGCCCCCAGGGGGCCTATGGC. It translates to CASSPQGAYG. The whole CDR3 protein reads CASSPQGAYGYTF.